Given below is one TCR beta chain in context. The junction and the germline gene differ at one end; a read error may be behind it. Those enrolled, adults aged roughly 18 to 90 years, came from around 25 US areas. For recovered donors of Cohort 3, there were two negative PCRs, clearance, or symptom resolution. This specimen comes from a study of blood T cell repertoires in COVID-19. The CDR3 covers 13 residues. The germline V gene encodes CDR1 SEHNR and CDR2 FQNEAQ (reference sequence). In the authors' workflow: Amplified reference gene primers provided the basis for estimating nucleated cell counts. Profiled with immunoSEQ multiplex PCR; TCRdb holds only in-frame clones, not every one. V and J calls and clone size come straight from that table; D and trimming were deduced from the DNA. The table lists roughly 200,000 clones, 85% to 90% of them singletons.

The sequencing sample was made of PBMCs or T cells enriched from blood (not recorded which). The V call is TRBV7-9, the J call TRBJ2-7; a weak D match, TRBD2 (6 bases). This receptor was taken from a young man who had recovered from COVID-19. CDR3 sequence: CAGSLVAGREQYF. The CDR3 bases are TGTGCCGGCAGCTTAGTCGCGGGGCGCGAGCAGTACTTC.